This T cell receptor (beta chain) was retrieved from a study of technical replicates of blood from several donors. Profiled with immunoSEQ multiplex PCR; TCRdb holds only in-frame clones, not every one. This sample yields some 94,000 clones, of which almost 97% are seen a single time; about 0.34% belongs to the top ten. V was cut by 2 bases and J by 5 bases, with 9 bases left in between. The length of the CDR3 is 14 residues. Germline CDR1 SGHAT, CDR2 FQNNGV. The rearrangement links TRBV11-2 to TRBJ2-2; no clear D. This TCR came from a human donor in good health. The sequenced sample was T cells isolated from PBMCs. The CDR3 nucleotides are TGTGCCAGCAGCTTATGGGCAGTAACCGGGGAGCTGTTTTTT. Its translation: CASSLWAVTGELFF.